This TCR beta chain appears in the sequencing data of a study of blood T cell repertoires in COVID-19. Study information: Whether acute or convalescent, the COVID-19 samples came from the United States, Italy and Spain. T cells, B-cell-depleted T cells, or PBMCs supplied cDNA or gDNA.

As originally analysed: Quantification of nucleated cells was approximated via reference gene primer amplification. Sequencing was performed with immunoSEQ multiplex PCR; in TCRdb, only in-frame clones are kept and a portion is missing. The V and J calls and the clone size are those of that table, but D and trimming were determined from the DNA. The data show 140,000 to 150,000 clones, 75% to 90% seen once. The germline gives CDR1 SGHTA, CDR2 FQGNSA. The CDR3 spans 12 residues. The germline V and J ends were trimmed by 5 bases and 2 bases, with 6 bases remaining between them. A Seattle source enrolled patients during active infection and followed them longitudinally.

Input material: peripheral blood. The chain is built from TRBV7-2 and TRBJ1-2; D is unresolved. The receptor was derived from a woman in her sixties with COVID-19, enrolled during active disease. DNA of the CDR3: TGTGCCAGCAGCCCGTTGAACTATGGCTACACCTTC. Translation gives CASSPLNYGYTF.